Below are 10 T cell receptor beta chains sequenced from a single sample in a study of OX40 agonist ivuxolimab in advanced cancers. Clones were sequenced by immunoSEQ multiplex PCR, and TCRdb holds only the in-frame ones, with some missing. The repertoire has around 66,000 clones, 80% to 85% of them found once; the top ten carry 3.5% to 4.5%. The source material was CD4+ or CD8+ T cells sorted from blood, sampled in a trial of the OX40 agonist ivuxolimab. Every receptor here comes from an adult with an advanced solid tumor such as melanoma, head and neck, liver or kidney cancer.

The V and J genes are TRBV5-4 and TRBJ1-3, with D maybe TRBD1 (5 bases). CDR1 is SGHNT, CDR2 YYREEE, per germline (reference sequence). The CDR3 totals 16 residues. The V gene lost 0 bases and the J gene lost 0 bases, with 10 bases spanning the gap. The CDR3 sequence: CASSLVHGGSGNTIYF. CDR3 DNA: TGTGCCAGCAGCTTGGTTCACGGGGGCTCTGGAAACACCATATATTTT.

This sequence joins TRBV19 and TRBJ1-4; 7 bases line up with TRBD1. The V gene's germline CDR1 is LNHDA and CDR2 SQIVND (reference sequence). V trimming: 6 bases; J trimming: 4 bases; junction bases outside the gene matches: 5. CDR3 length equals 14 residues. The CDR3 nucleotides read TGTGCCAGTAGACAAACAGGGGTTAATGAAAAACTGTTTTTT. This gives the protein CASRQTGVNEKLFF.

This chain's CDR3 is CASSLGEEFEKLFF. In DNA form, the CDR3 reads TGTGCCAGTAGCCTGGGGGAGGAGTTTGAAAAACTGTTTTTT. The chain is built from TRBV19 and TRBJ1-4; possibly TRBD1 for D (5 bases). Germline CDR1 LNHDA, CDR2 SQIVND (reference sequence). V was trimmed by 6 bases and J by 7 bases, leaving 15 bases between them. The CDR3 sequence is 14 residues long.

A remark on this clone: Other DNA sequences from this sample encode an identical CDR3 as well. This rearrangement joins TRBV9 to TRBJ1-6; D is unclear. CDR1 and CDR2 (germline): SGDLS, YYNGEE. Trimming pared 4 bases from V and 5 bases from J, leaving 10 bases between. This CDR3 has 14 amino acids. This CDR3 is CASSLLSNNSPLHF. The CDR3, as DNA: TGTGCCAGCAGCCTCCTCAGCAATAATTCACCCCTCCACTTT.

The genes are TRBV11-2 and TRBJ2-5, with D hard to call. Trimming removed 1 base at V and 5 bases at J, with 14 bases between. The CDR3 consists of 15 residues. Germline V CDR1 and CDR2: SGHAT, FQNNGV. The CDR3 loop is CASSLGLEGRETQYF. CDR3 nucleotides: TGTGCCAGCAGCTTAGGCCTAGAAGGTCGGGAGACCCAGTACTTC.

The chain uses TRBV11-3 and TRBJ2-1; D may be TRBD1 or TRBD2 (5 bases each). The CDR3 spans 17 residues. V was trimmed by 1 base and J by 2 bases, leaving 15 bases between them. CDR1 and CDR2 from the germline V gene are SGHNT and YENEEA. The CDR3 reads CASSLAGTAIPYNEQFF. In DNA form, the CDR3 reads TGTGCCAGCAGCTTAGCTGGGACGGCGATCCCCTACAATGAGCAGTTCTTC.

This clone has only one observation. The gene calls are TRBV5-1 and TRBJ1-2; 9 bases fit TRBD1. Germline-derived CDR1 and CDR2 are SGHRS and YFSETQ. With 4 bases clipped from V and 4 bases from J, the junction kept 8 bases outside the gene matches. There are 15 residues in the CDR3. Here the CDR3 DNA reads TGCGCCAGCAGCGTATCTCCGGGACAGGGCTATGGCTACACCTTC. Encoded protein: CASSVSPGQGYGYTF.

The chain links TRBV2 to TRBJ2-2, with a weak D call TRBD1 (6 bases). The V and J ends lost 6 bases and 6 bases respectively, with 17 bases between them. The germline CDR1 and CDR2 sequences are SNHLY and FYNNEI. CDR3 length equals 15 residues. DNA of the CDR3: TGTGCCAGCAGCGAATATGGGACAAGTCCCGGGGAGCTGTTTTTT. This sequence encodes CASSEYGTSPGELFF.

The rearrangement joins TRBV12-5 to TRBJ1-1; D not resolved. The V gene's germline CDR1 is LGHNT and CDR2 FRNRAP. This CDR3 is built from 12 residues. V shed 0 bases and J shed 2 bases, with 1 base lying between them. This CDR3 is CASGLVNTEAFF. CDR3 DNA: TGTGCTAGTGGTTTGGTTAACACTGAAGCTTTCTTT.

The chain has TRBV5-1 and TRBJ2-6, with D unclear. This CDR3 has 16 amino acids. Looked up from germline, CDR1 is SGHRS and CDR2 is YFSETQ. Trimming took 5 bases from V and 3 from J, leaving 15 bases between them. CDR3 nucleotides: TGCGCCAGCAGTGACTTGAGAAAGTTTGGGGCCAACGTCCTGACTTTC. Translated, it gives CASSDLRKFGANVLTF.